Presented here are 11 T cell receptor beta chains from one specimen sequenced in a study of graft-versus-host responses after intestinal transplantation. Their specific antigens are unknown. Profiling relied on immunoSEQ multiplex PCR, and the TCRdb table lists in-frame clones only, not all of them. The sample contains around 93,000 clones, about 90% of which appear only once. The material was unstimulated CD8+ T cells sorted from spleen or lymph node cells, obtained before intestinal transplant. Every receptor here comes from a human donor who received an intestinal transplant.

The chain uses TRBV29-1 and TRBJ1-6; 7 bases are shared with TRBD1. V shed 6 bases and J 8 bases; nucleotides not matched to a gene: 7. Germline V gene lookup returns CDR1 SQVTM and CDR2 ANQGSEA. CDR3 size: 13 residues. CDR3 sequence (DNA): TGCAGCGTCAGGGAGGGGGCTGATTCACCCCTCCACTTT. As protein: CSVREGADSPLHF.

This clone was seen a single time. V is TRBV14 and J is TRBJ2-3, with 10 positions matching TRBD1. The V segment lost 3 bases and the J segment 4 bases; nucleotides outside the gene matches: 4. The CDR3 has 15 amino acids. CDR1 is SGHDN, CDR2 FVKESK, per germline. The CDR3 nucleotides are TGTGCCAGCAGCCACTGGACAGGGGGGGCAGATACGCAGTATTTT. It codes for CASSHWTGGADTQYF.

This chain uses TRBV13 with TRBJ1-5; D is unresolved. The V end lost 3 bases, the J end lost 2 bases, and 2 bases lay between the germline ends. The germline V gene encodes CDR1 PRHDT and CDR2 FYEKMQ (reference sequence). This CDR3 is 12 amino acids long. This CDR3 is CASSFGNQPQHF. In DNA, the CDR3 is TGTGCCAGCAGCTTCGGCAATCAGCCCCAGCATTTT.

This clone is a singleton in its sample. The chain combines TRBV7-9 with TRBJ2-3, with 8 bases identical to TRBD1. Trimming at V came to 1 base and at J to 4 bases, leaving 4 bases not matched to a gene. The germline V gene has CDR1 SEHNR and CDR2 FQNEAQ (reference sequence). The CDR3 loop spans 15 amino acids. CDR3 sequence (DNA): TGTGCCAGCAGCTTAGGACAGGGGAAGCCAGATACGCAGTATTTT. This translates into CASSLGQGKPDTQYF.

This chain links TRBV10-3 with TRBJ1-4; D is unresolved. The CDR3 loop spans 15 amino acids. CDR1 is ENHRY and CDR2 is SYGVKD in the germline V gene. Trimming cost V 6 bases and J 2 bases, with 13 bases left between them. CDR3 region: CAIRTGEATNEKLFF. In DNA, the CDR3 is TGTGCCATCAGGACCGGGGAAGCGACTAATGAAAAACTGTTTTTT.

The rearrangement uses TRBV9 and TRBJ2-5, with TRBD1 identical over 9 bases. Germline values: CDR1 SGDLS, CDR2 YYNGEE. After removal of 0 bases from V and 3 bases from J, the junction contained 9 bases not matched to a gene. This CDR3 has 17 amino acids. The CDR3 bases are TGTGCCAGCAGCGTAGGAGGGACAGGGACTTCCGAAGAGACCCAGTACTTC. This codes for CASSVGGTGTSEETQYF.

This chain uses TRBV7-6 with TRBJ2-5; 7 bases are a match to TRBD1. After removal of 5 bases from V and 2 bases from J, the junction contained 8 bases not matched to a gene. Germline-derived CDR1 and CDR2 are SGHVS and FNYEAQ. The CDR3 sequence is 15 residues long. CDR3 in DNA: TGTGCCAGCAGCGCCGAGGGGGCGAGACAAGAGACCCAGTACTTC. It specifies CASSAEGARQETQYF.

The chain recombines TRBV2 with TRBJ1-4; no clear D gene. Looked up from germline, CDR1 is SNHLY and CDR2 is FYNNEI. This CDR3 is 16 amino acids long. Trimming removed 1 base at V and 2 bases at J, with 11 bases between. CDR3 loop: CASSEGVRLTNEKLFF. CDR3 coding DNA: TGTGCCAGCAGTGAAGGTGTGCGGCTCACTAATGAAAAACTGTTTTTT.

The chain combines TRBV18 with TRBJ2-5, with D possibly matching TRBD1 (5 bases). This CDR3 has 15 amino acids. In germline, CDR1 is KGHSH, CDR2 LQKENI. The ends were cut back, 3 bases at V and 2 bases at J, with 13 bases in the middle. The CDR3 spells CASSPIRTLQETQYF. CDR3 nucleotide sequence: TGTGCCAGCTCACCGATCAGGACACTACAAGAGACCCAGTACTTC.

This sequence joins TRBV30 and TRBJ2-3; tentative D call: TRBD2 (6 bases). The CDR3 is 13 amino acids. Trimming left V 3 bases short and J 2 bases short, with 9 bases between. Germline V gives CDR1 GTSNPN, CDR2 SVGIG (reference sequence). For the CDR3, the DNA is TGTGCCTGGAGCGGGAGATTCACAGATACGCAGTATTTT. It yields the protein CAWSGRFTDTQYF.

The rearrangement joins TRBV19 to TRBJ1-2; tentative D call: TRBD1 (5 bases). Looked up from germline, CDR1 is LNHDA and CDR2 is SQIVND (reference sequence). The V end lost 0 bases, the J end lost 3 bases, and 11 bases lay between the germline ends. This CDR3 region has 15 residues. In DNA form, the CDR3 reads TGTGCCAGTAGTATAGACCCGACAGACCACTATGGCTACACCTTC. It specifies CASSIDPTDHYGYTF.